This paragraph reports one T cell receptor (beta chain). This entry comes from a study of cytomegalovirus exposure and HLA in healthy donors. The CDR3 contains 15 residues. The germline gives CDR1 SGHDN, CDR2 FVKESK. With 3 bases clipped from V and 9 bases from J, the junction kept 12 bases outside the gene matches. The PCR used 60 Vbeta and 13 Jbeta primers. The method was immunoSEQ multiplex PCR; TCRdb's version includes in-frame clones alone and lacks a portion of them. Here the sample spans 150,000 to 200,000 clones, approximately 70% being singletons. Donors consisted of healthy bone marrow donors.

The sequence derives from a man in his forties in good health and CMV-seropositive. Sequencing was carried out using PBMCs. V and J are TRBV14 and TRBJ2-7; TRBD1 aligns across 9 bases. The CDR3 reads CASSQVLGTGNVQYF. Here the CDR3 DNA reads TGTGCCAGCAGCCAGGTACTGGGGACAGGGAATGTGCAGTACTTC.